Listed below are T cell receptor beta chains from one sample, sequenced in a study of vaccination and CD4 T cells after COVID-19. TCRdb itself ran the PCR reads through MiXCR, one entry per CDR3 protein. The sample consists of thousands of distinct CDR3 sequences, less than 70% of them appearing once. Their target antigens are unknown. The starting material was cultured CD4+ T cells from blood, obtained after SARS-CoV-2 vaccination. The receptors shown here come from a human donor with COVID-19. Each CDR3 is given with its conserved first and last residue. A D gene is named only where the DNA matches it firmly. Expanded clones get a size class; other rows say once, few or many, or leave the size out.

clone_size: NA; v_call: TRBV7-9; d_call: NA; j_call: TRBJ1-3; cdr3_aa: CASSRGTTNNANTIYF; cdr3_nt: TGTGCCAGCAGCCGAGGGACAACAAACAATGCAAACACCATATATTTT
clone_size: NA; v_call: TRBV15; d_call: NA; j_call: TRBJ2-1; cdr3_aa: CATSRGAATTMKQFF; cdr3_nt: TGTGCCACCAGCAGAGGGGCAGCAACTACAATGAAGCAGTTCTTC
clone_size: once; v_call: TRBV20-1; d_call: TRBD2; j_call: TRBJ2-7; cdr3_aa: CSARDPLAGDYEQYF; cdr3_nt: TGCAGTGCTAGGGACCCACTAGCGGGGGACTACGAGCAGTACTTC
clone_size: NA; v_call: TRBV7-8; d_call: NA; j_call: TRBJ2-7; cdr3_aa: CASNPRGVSSYEQYF; cdr3_nt: TGTGCCAGCAACCCCAGAGGGGTAAGCTCCTACGAGCAGTACTTC
clone_size: NA; v_call: TRBV11-2; d_call: NA; j_call: TRBJ2-5; cdr3_aa: CASSSATQYF; cdr3_nt: TGTGCCAGCAGCTCGGCGACCCAGTACTTC
clone_size: NA; v_call: TRBV5-4; d_call: NA; j_call: TRBJ2-1; cdr3_aa: CASSLGAGTSFNEQFF; cdr3_nt: TGTGCCAGCAGCTTGGGGGCGGGGACATCGTTCAATGAGCAGTTCTTC
clone_size: NA; v_call: TRBV20-1; d_call: TRBD2; j_call: TRBJ2-5; cdr3_aa: CSAGPSGGVQETQYF; cdr3_nt: TGCAGTGCTGGCCCTAGCGGGGGGGTACAAGAGACCCAGTACTTC
clone_size: few; v_call: TRBV21-1; d_call: NA; j_call: TRBJ1-2; cdr3_aa: CARVPGQGCHGYTF; cdr3_nt: TGTGCCAGGGTCCCGGGACAGGGGTGCCATGGCTACACCTTC
clone_size: few; v_call: TRBV6-1; d_call: NA; j_call: TRBJ1-5; cdr3_aa: CASKQGDLSNQPQHF; cdr3_nt: TGTGCCAGCAAGCAGGGTGATTTGAGCAATCAGCCCCAGCATTTT
clone_size: few; v_call: TRBV20-1; d_call: TRBD1; j_call: TRBJ2-3; cdr3_aa: CSVPVPGQGTDTQYF; cdr3_nt: TGCAGTGTCCCAGTACCGGGACAGGGCACAGATACGCAGTATTTT
clone_size: NA; v_call: TRBV20-1; d_call: NA; j_call: TRBJ1-1; cdr3_aa: CSAALRFMGMNTEAFF; cdr3_nt: TGCAGTGCTGCCCTACGATTTATGGGGATGAACACTGAAGCTTTCTTT
clone_size: once; v_call: TRBV7-6; d_call: NA; j_call: TRBJ1-1; cdr3_aa: CASSFERGLQAFF; cdr3_nt: TGTGCCAGCAGCTTCGAGAGGGGTCTTCAGGCTTTCTTT
clone_size: NA; v_call: TRBV20-1; d_call: TRBD1; j_call: TRBJ1-5; cdr3_aa: CSAPDRGGQPQHF; cdr3_nt: TGCAGTGCCCCGGACAGGGGTGGTCAGCCCCAGCATTTT
clone_size: NA; v_call: TRBV30; d_call: NA; j_call: TRBJ1-5; cdr3_aa: CAWSPTGSNQPQHF; cdr3_nt: TGTGCCTGGAGCCCGACAGGTAGCAATCAGCCCCAGCATTTT
clone_size: NA; v_call: TRBV7-2; d_call: NA; j_call: TRBJ2-4; cdr3_aa: CASSLETGSAKNIQYF; cdr3_nt: TGTGCCAGCAGCTTAGAAACCGGGTCTGCCAAAAACATTCAGTACTTC